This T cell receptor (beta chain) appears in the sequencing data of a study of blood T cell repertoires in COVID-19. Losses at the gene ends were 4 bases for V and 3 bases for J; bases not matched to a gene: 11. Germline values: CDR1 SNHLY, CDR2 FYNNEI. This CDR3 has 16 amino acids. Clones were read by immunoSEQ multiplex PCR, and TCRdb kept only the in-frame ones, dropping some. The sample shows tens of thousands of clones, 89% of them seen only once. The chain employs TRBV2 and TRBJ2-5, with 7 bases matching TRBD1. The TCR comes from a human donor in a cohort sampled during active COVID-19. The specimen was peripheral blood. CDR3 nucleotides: TGTGCCAGCAGTGCCGGAGAGGGGGCAGTAGAAGAGACCCAGTACTTC. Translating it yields CASSAGEGAVEETQYF.